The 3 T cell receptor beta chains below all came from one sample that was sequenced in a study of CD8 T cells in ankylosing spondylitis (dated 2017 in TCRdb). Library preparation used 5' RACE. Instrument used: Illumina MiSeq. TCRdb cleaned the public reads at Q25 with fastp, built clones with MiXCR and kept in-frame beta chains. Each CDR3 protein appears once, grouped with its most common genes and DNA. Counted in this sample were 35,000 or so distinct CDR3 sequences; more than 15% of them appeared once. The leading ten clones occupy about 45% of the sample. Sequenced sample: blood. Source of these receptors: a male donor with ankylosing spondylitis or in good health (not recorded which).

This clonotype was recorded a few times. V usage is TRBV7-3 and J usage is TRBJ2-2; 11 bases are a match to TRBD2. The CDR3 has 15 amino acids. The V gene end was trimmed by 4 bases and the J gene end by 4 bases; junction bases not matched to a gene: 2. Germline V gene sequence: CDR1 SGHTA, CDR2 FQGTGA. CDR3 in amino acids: CASSSGTSGTGELFF. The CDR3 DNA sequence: TGTGCCAGCAGCTCCGGGACTAGCGGCACCGGGGAGCTGTTTTTT.

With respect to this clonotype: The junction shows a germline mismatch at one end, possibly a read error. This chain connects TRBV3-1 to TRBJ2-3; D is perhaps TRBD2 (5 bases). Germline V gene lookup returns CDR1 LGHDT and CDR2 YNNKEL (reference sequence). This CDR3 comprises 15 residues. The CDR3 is CTSSGGLRSTDTQYF. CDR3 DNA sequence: TGTACCAGCAGCGGTGGACTGAGGAGCACAGATACGCAGTATTTT.

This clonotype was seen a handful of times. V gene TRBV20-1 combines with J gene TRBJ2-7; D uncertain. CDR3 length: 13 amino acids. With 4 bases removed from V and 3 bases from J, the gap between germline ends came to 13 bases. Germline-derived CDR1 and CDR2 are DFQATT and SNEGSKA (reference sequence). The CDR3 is CSATQKQSYEQYF. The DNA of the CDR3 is TGCAGTGCTACCCAAAAGCAAAGCTACGAGCAGTACTTC.